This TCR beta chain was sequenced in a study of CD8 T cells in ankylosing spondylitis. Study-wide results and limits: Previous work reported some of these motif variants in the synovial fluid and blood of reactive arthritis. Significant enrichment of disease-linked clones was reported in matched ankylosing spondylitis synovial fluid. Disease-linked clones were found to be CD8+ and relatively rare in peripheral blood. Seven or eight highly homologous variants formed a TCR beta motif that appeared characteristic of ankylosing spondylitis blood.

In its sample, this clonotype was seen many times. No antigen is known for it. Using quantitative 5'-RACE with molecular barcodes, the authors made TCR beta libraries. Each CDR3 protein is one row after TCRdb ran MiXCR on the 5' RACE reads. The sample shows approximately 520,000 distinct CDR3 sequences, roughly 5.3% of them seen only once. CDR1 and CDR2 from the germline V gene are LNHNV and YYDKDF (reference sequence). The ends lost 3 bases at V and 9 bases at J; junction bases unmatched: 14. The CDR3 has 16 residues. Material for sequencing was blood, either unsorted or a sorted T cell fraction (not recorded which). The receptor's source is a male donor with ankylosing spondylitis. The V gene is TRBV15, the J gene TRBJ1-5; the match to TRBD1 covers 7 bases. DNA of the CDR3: TGTGCCACCAGCAGGGAGTGGCAGGGGGGAAGTCTGCCCCAGCATTTT. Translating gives CATSREWQGGSLPQHF.